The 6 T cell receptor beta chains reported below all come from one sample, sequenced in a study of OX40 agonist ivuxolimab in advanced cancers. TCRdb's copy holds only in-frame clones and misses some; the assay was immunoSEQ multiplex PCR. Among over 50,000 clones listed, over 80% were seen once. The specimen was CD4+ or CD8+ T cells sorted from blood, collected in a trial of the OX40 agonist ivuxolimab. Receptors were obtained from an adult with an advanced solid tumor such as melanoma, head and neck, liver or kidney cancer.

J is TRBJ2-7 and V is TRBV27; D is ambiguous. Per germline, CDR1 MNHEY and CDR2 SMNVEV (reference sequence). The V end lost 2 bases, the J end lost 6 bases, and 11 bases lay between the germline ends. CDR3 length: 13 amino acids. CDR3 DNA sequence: TGTGCCAGCAGTTTAAAAACGCATTCCGAGCAGTACTTC. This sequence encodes CASSLKTHSEQYF.

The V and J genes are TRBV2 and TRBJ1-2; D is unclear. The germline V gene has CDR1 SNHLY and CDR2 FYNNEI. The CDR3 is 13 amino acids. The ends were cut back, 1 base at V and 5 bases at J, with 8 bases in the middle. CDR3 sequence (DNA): TGTGCCAGCAGTGAAGTGCCTGATTATGGCTACACCTTC. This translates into CASSEVPDYGYTF.

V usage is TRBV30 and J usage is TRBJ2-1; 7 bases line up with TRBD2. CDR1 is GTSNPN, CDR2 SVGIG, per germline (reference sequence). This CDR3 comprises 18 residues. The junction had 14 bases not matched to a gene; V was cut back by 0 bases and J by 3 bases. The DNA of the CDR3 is TGTGCCTGGAGTGTAGGGATTTGGGGGGGGAGGGACTACAATGAGCAGTTCTTC. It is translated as CAWSVGIWGGRDYNEQFF.

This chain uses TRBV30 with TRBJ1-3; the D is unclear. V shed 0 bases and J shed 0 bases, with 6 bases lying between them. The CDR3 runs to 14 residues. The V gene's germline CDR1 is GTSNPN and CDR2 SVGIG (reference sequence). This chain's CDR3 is CAWSVRNSGNTIYF. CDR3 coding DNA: TGTGCCTGGAGTGTACGGAACTCTGGAAACACCATATATTTT.

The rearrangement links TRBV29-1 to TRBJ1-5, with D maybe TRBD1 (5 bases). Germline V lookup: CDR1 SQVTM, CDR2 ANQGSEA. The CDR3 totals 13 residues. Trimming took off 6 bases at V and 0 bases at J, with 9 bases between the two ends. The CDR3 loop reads CSVGGRSNQPQHF. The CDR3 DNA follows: TGCAGCGTGGGGGGTCGTAGCAATCAGCCCCAGCATTTT. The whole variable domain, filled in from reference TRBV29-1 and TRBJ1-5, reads SAVISQKPSRDICQRGTSLTIQCQVDSQVTMMFWYRQQPGQSLTLIATANQGSEATYESGFVIDKFPISRPNLTFSTLTVSNMSPEDSSIYLCSVGGRSNQPQHFGDGTRLSIL.

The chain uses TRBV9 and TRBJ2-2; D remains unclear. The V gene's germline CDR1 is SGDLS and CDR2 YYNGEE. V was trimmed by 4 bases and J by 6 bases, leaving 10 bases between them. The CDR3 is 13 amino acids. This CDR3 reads CASSPSWAGELFF. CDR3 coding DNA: TGTGCCAGCAGCCCCTCGTGGGCCGGGGAGCTGTTTTTT.